These 13 T cell receptor beta chains originate from one sample sequenced in a study of identical twins. TCRdb re-called the 5' RACE reads with MiXCR, one entry per CDR3 protein. Here the sample spans about 720,000 distinct CDR3 sequences, roughly 18% being singletons. The same specimen was also included in a second study, on T cells expressing NK-cell markers.

Sequencing was carried out using PBMCs. The receptors derive from a woman aged 18 to 35 in good health.

The chain recombines TRBV20-1 with TRBJ2-7; 16 bases line up with TRBD2. The CDR3 totals 14 residues. Germline lookup yields CDR1 DFQATT and CDR2 SNEGSKA (reference sequence). J lost 7 bases, V lost 7 bases, and 7 bases had no gene match. In nucleotides, the CDR3 is TGCAGTGGTACCGGGACTAGCGGGAGGGGGGAGCAGTACTTC. Translated: CSGTGTSGRGEQYF.

The gene calls are TRBV6-1 and TRBJ1-2; D is possibly TRBD1 (5 bases). CDR3 length equals 12 residues. The germline V gene has CDR1 MNHNS and CDR2 SASEGT. Trimming removed 6 bases from V and 4 bases from J, with 9 bases in between. DNA of the CDR3: TGTGCCAGCAGCGACAGAGCCTATGGCTACACCTTC. This codes for CASSDRAYGYTF.

V is TRBV25-1 and J is TRBJ2-7; D may be TRBD1 (5 bases). V lost 4 bases and J lost 6, with 13 bases in between. The CDR3 is 13 residues long. CDR1 and CDR2 (germline): MGHDK, SYGVNS. Written as DNA, the CDR3 is TGTGCCAGCAGTGGGGCGCAGGGCTCCGAGCAGTACTTC. Translating it yields CASSGAQGSEQYF.

The rearrangement links TRBV7-2 to TRBJ2-7; D gene uncertain. This CDR3 is built from 15 residues. V was pared by 5 bases and J by 7 bases, with 21 bases between. CDR1 SGHTA and CDR2 FQGNSA come from the germline V gene. The CDR3 coding sequence is TGTGCCAGCAGCCCAGTTATAGGACGCCACGGTGAGCAGTACTTC. Protein: CASSPVIGRHGEQYF.

This clonotype was observed a few times. The rearrangement joins TRBV20-1 to TRBJ2-1, with 9 bases that match TRBD1. The CDR3 covers 13 residues. The junction had 7 bases not matched to a gene; V was cut back by 7 bases and J by 6 bases. CDR1 is DFQATT, CDR2 SNEGSKA, per germline (reference sequence). This CDR3 is CSVPGQGPNEQFF. The CDR3 bases are TGCAGTGTACCGGGACAGGGTCCCAATGAGCAGTTCTTC.

This clonotype was seen many times. The rearrangement joins TRBV7-9 to TRBJ2-7; 8 nucleotides line up with TRBD2. Per germline, CDR1 SEHNR and CDR2 FQNEAQ (reference sequence). There are 14 residues in the CDR3. Trimming took 5 bases from V and 1 from J; bases not matched to a gene: 4. CDR3 loop: CASSPGLASYEQYF. DNA for the CDR3: TGTGCCAGCAGCCCTGGACTAGCTTCCTACGAGCAGTACTTC.

This clonotype was observed many times. CDR3 coding DNA: TGTGCCAGCAGCCGACGAGGGAGTTGGGTTCCCGGGGAGCTGTTTTTT. This sequence encodes CASSRRGSWVPGELFF. The V and J genes are TRBV12-3 or TRBV12-4 and TRBJ2-2, with D tentatively TRBD2 (5 bases). Deletions cut 6 bases from V and 6 bases from J, with 20 bases between. The CDR3 is made up of 16 amino acids.

This clonotype came up a few times. The chain joins TRBV6-5 to TRBJ1-1, with unresolved D. V was trimmed by 4 bases and J by 0 bases, leaving 9 bases between them. CDR1 is MNHEY, CDR2 SVGAGI, per germline. The CDR3 loop spans 14 amino acids. The CDR3 region has the DNA TGTGCCAGCAGTTTGCGGGTCTTGAACACTGAAGCTTTCTTT. As protein: CASSLRVLNTEAFF.

Only a few counts were recorded for this clonotype. The rearrangement joins TRBV4-3 to TRBJ2-1, with TRBD1 as a possible D gene (7 bases). The germline V gene encodes CDR1 LGHNA and CDR2 YSLEER. Trimming cost V 1 base and J 7 bases, with 14 bases left between them. The CDR3 sequence is 15 residues long. CDR3 loop: CASSQVGGTANEQFF. The CDR3, as DNA: TGCGCCAGCAGCCAAGTAGGAGGGACAGCTAATGAGCAGTTCTTC.

This clonotype came up a few times. The chain carries TRBV24-1 and TRBJ2-1; 11 bases map to TRBD1. The CDR3 runs 15 residues. The J segment lost 7 bases and the V segment lost 3 bases, leaving 4 bases of the junction unmatched. Germline loops: CDR1 KGHDR, CDR2 SFDVKD. The CDR3 nucleotides read TGTGCCACCAGTGATCCGGGACAGGGGGGGAATGAGCAGTTCTTC. It encodes CATSDPGQGGNEQFF.

This clonotype has just a few counts. V usage is TRBV12-3 or TRBV12-4 and J usage is TRBJ1-6; weak D call: TRBD1 (6 bases). The CDR3 is 16 residues long. V lost 2 bases, J lost 6 bases, and 14 bases lay in between. The CDR3 nucleotides read TGTGCCAGCAGTTTAAGTGGGGCCAGGGGTAATTCACCCCTCCACTTT. Amino acids: CASSLSGARGNSPLHF.

This clonotype occurred a few times. The chain carries TRBV6-1 and TRBJ1-5, with a possible D match to TRBD1 (5 bases). The V end lost 6 bases, the J end lost 2 bases, and 20 bases lay between the germline ends. The germline V gene encodes CDR1 MNHNS and CDR2 SASEGT. The CDR3 is made up of 17 amino acids. CDR3 loop: CASSELTRGSGNQPQHF. The DNA of the CDR3 is TGTGCCAGCAGCGAACTTACACGGGGGTCCGGCAATCAGCCCCAGCATTTT.

The chain recombines TRBV10-3 with TRBJ1-5, with 8 bases matching TRBD1. CDR1 is ENHRY and CDR2 is SYGVKD in the germline V gene. The CDR3 runs 14 residues. The J segment lost 5 bases and the V segment lost 5 bases, leaving 5 bases of the junction unmatched. CDR3 region: CAISHGQGDQPQHF. The CDR3, as DNA: TGTGCCATCAGTCATGGACAGGGTGATCAGCCCCAGCATTTT.